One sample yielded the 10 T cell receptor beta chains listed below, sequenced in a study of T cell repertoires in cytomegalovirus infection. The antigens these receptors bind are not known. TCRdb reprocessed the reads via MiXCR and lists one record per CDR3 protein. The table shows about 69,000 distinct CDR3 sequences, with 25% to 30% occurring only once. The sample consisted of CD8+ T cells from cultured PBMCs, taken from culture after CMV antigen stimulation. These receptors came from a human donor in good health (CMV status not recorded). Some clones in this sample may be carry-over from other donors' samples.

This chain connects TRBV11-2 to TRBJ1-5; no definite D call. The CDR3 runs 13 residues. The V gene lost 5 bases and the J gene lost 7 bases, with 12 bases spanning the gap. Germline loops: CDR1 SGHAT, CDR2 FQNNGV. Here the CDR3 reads CASSDGNNQPQHF. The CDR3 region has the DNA TGTGCCAGCAGCGACGGCAACAACCAGCCCCAGCATTTT.

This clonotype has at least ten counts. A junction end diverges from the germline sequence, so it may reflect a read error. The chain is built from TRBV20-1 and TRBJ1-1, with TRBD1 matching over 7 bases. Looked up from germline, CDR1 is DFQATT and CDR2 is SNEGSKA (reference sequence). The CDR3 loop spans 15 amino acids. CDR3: CSARVKGQVIPEAFF. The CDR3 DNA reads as TGCAGTGCCAGAGTTAAAGGACAGGTCATCCCTGAAGCTTTCTTT.

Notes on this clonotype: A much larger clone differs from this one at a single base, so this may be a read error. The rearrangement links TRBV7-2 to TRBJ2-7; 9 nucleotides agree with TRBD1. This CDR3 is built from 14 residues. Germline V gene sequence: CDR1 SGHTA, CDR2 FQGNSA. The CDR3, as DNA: TGTGTCAGCAGCTTAGCGGACAGGGGATACGAGCAGTACTTC. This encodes CVSSLADRGYEQYF. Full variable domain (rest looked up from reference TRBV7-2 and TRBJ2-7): GAGVSQSPSNKVTEKGKDVELRCDPISGHTALYWYRQSLGQGLEFLIYFQGNSAPDKSGLPSDRFSAERTGGSVSTLTIQRTQQEDSAVYLCVSSLADRGYEQYFGPGTRLTVT.

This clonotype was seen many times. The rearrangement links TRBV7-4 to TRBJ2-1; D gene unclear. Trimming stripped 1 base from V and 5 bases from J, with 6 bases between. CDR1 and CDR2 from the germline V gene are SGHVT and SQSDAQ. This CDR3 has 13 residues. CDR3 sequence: CASSLGSHNEQFF. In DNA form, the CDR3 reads TGTGCCAGCAGCTTAGGGAGTCACAATGAGCAGTTCTTC.

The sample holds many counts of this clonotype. In DNA form, the CDR3 reads TGCAGTGCCCTAAAGGGGGACACTGAAGCTTTCTTT. This sequence encodes CSALKGDTEAFF. The chain has TRBV20-1 and TRBJ1-1; perhaps TRBD1 as D (6 bases). The germline V gene has CDR1 DFQATT and CDR2 SNEGSKA (reference sequence). CDR3 length: 12 amino acids. V was shortened by 6 bases and J by 3 bases, with 11 bases between the two germline ends.

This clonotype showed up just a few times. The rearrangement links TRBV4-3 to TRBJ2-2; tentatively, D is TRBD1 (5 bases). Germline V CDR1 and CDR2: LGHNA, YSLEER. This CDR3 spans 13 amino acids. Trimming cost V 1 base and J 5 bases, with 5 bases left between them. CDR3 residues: CASSQGTTGELFF. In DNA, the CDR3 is TGCGCCAGCAGCCAAGGGACAACCGGGGAGCTGTTTTTT.

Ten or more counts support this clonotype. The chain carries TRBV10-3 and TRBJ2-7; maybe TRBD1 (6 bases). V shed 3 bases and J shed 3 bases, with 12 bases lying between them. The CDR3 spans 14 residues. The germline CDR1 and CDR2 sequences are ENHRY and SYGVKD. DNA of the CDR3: TGTGCCATCAGTGAACCCGACAGGAGCTACGAGCAGTACTTC. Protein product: CAISEPDRSYEQYF.

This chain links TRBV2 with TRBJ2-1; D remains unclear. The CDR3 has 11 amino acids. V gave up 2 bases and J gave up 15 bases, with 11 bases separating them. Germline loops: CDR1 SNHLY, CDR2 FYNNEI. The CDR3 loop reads CASSEPALRFF. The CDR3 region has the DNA TGTGCCAGCAGTGAACCCGCCTTGCGGTTCTTC.

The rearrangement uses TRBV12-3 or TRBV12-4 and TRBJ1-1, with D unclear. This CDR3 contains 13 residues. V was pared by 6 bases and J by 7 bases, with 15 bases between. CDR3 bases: TGTGCCAGCAGCCCCTTGGGCAGGTATGAAGCTTTCTTT. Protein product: CASSPLGRYEAFF.

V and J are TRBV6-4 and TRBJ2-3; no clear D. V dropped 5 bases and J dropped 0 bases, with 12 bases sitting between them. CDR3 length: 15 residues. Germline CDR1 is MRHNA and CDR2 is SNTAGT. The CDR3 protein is CASSLTLGSTDTQYF. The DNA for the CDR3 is TGTGCCAGCAGTCTTACCCTGGGGAGCACAGATACGCAGTATTTT.